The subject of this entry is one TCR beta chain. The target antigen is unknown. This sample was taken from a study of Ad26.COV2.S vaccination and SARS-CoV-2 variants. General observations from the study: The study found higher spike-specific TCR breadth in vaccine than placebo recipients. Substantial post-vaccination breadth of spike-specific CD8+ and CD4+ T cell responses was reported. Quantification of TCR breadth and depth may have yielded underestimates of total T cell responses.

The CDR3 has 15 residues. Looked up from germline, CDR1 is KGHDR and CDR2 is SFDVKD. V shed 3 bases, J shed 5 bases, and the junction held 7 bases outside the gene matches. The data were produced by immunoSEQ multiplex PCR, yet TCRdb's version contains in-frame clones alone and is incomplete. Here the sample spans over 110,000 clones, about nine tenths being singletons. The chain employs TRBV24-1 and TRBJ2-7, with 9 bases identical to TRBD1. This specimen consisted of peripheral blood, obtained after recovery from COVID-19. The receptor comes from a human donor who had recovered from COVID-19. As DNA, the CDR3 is TGTGCCACCAGTGATCCAAAGGGACAGGGAAACGAGCAGTACTTC. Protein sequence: CATSDPKGQGNEQYF.